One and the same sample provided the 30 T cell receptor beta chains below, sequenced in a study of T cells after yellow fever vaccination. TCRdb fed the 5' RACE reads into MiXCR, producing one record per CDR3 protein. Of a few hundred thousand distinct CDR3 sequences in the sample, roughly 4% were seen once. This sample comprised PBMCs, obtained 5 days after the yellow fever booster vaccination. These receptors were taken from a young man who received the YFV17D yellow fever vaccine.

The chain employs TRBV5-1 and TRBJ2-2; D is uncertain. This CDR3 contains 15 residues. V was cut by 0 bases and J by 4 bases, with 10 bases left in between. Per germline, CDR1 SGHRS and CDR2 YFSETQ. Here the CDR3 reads CASSLGLGSTGELFF. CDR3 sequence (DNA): TGCGCCAGCAGCTTGGGTCTAGGTTCCACCGGGGAGCTGTTTTTT.

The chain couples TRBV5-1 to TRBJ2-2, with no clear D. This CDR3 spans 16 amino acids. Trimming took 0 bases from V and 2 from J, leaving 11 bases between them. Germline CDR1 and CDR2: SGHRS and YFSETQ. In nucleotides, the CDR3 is TGCGCCAGCAGCTTGGATCCATTATCTAACACCGGGGAGCTGTTTTTT. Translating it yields CASSLDPLSNTGELFF.

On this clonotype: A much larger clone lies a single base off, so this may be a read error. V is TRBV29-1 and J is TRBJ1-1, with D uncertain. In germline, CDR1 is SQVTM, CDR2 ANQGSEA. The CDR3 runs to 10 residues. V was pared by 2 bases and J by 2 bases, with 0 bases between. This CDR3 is CSVENTEAFF. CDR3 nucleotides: TGCAGCGTTGAAAACACTGAAGCTTTCTTT.

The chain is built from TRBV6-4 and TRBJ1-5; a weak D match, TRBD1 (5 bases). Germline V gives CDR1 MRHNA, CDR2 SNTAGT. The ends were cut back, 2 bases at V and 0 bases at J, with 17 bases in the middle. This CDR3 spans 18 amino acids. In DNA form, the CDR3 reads TGTGCCAGCAGTGACGGCCTGCGCGGGGGGTATAGCAATCAGCCCCAGCATTTT. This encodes CASSDGLRGGYSNQPQHF.

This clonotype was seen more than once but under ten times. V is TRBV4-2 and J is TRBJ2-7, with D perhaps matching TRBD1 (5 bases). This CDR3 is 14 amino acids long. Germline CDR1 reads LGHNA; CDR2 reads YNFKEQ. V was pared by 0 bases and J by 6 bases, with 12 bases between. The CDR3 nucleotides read TGTGCCAGCAGCCAAGAGGGGCGGAATGGCGAGCAGTACTTC. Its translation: CASSQEGRNGEQYF.

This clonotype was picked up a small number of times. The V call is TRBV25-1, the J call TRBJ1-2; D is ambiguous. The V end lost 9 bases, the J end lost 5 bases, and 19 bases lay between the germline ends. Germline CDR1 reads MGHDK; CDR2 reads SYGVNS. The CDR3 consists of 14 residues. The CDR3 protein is CASNPGLVEYGYTF. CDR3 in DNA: TGTGCCAGTAACCCGGGCCTGGTAGAGTATGGCTACACCTTC.

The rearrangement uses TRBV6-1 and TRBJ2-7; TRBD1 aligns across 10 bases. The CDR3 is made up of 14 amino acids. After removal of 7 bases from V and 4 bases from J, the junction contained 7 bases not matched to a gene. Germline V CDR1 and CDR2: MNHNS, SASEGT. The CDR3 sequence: CASNRDRGLYEQYF. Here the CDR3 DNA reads TGTGCCAGCAACCGGGACAGGGGTTTGTACGAGCAGTACTTC.

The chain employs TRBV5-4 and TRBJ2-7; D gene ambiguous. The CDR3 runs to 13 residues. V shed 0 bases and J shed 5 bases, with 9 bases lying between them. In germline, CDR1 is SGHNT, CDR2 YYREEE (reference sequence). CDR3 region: CASSLAGYDEQYV. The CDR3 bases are TGTGCCAGCAGCTTGGCTGGGTATGACGAGCAGTACGTC.

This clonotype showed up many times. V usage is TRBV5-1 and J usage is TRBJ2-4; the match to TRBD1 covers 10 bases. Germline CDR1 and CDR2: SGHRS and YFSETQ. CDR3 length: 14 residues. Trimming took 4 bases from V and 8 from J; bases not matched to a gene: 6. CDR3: CASSPGTGVYIQYF. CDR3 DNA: TGCGCCAGCAGCCCCGGGACAGGGGTATACATTCAGTACTTC.

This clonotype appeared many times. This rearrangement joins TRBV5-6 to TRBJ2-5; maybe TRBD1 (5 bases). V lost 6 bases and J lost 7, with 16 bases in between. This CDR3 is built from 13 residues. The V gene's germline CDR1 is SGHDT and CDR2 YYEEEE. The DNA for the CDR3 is TGTGCCAGCACCATCAGCAGGGTACGGACCCAGTACTTC. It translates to CASTISRVRTQYF.

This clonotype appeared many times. The CDR3 nucleotides read TGCAGCGTTGCGGGACAGGAAGTTGCCTATGGCTACACCTTC. Its translation is CSVAGQEVAYGYTF. This chain links TRBV29-1 with TRBJ1-2, with 8 bases aligning to TRBD1. Per the germline V gene, CDR1 is SQVTM and CDR2 is ANQGSEA. The ends lost 4 bases at V and 4 bases at J; junction bases unmatched: 8. The CDR3 sequence is 14 residues long.

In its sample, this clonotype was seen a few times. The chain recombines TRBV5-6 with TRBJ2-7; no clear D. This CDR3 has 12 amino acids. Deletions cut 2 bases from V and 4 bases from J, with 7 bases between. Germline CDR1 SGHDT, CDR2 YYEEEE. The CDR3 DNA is TGTGCCAGCAGCTTCTCCCGTTACGAGCAGTACTTC. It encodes CASSFSRYEQYF.

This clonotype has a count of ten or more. CDR3 region: CASRFKGPQETQYF. CDR3 DNA: TGTGCCAGCAGGTTCAAGGGGCCTCAAGAGACCCAGTACTTC. This chain connects TRBV7-2 to TRBJ2-5; the D gene is possibly TRBD1 (5 bases). This CDR3 region has 14 residues. V was cut by 6 bases and J by 2 bases, with 13 bases left in between. CDR1 SGHTA and CDR2 FQGNSA come from the germline V gene.

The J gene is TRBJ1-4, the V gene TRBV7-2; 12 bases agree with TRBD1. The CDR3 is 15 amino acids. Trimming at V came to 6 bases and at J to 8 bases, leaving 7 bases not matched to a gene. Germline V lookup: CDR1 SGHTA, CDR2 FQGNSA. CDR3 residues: CASRQFGTGGEKLFF. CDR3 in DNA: TGTGCCAGCAGACAATTTGGGACAGGGGGCGAAAAACTGTTTTTT.

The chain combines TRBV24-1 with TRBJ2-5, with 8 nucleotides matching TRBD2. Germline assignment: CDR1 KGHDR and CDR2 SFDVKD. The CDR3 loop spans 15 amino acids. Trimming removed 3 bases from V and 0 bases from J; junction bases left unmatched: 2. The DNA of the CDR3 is TGTGCCACCAGTGATCGGGAGGGGTACCAAGAGACCCAGTACTTC. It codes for CATSDREGYQETQYF.

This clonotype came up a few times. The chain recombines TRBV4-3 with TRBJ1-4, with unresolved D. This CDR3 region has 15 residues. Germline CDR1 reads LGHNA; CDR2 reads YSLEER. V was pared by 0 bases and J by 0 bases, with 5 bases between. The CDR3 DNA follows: TGCGCCAGCAGCCAAGAATTTGCAACTAATGAAAAACTGTTTTTT. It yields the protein CASSQEFATNEKLFF.

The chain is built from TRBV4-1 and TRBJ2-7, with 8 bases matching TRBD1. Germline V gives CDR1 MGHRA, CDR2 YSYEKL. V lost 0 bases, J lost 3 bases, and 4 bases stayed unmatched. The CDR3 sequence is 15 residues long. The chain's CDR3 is CASSQDRTGIYEQYF. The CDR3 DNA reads TGCGCCAGCAGCCAAGATCGGACAGGGATCTACGAGCAGTACTTC.

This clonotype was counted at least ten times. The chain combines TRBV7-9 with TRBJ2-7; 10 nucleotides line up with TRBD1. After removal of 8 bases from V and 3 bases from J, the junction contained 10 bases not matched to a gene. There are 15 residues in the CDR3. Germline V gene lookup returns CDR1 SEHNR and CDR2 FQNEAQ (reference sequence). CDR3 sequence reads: CASGFATGGFYEQYV. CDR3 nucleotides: TGTGCCAGCGGTTTTGCGACAGGGGGCTTCTACGAGCAGTACGTC.

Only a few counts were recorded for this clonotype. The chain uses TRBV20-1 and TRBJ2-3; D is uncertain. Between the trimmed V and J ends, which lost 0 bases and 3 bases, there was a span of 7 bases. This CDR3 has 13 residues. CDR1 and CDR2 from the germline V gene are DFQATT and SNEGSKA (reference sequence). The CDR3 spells CSARDYRTDTQYF. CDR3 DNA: TGCAGTGCTAGAGATTATCGAACAGATACGCAGTATTTT.

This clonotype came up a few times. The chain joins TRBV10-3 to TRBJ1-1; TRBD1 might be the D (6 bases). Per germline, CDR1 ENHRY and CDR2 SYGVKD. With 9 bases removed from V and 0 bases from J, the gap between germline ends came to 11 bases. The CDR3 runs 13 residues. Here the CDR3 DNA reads TGTGCCATTCAGGGGCAGATGAACACTGAAGCTTTCTTT. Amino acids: CAIQGQMNTEAFF.

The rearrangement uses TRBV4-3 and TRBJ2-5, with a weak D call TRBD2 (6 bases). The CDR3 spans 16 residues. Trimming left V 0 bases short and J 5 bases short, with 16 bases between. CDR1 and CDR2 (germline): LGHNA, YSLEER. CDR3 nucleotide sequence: TGCGCCAGCAGCCAAGATCCTGCGGGTGCGGGGGAGACCCAGTACTTC. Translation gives CASSQDPAGAGETQYF.

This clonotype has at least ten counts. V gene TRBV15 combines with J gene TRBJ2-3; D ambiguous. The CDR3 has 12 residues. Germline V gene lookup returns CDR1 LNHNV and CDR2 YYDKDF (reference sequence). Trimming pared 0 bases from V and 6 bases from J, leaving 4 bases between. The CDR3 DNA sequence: TGTGCCACCAGCAGAGATCAGGATACGCAGTATTTT. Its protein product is CATSRDQDTQYF.

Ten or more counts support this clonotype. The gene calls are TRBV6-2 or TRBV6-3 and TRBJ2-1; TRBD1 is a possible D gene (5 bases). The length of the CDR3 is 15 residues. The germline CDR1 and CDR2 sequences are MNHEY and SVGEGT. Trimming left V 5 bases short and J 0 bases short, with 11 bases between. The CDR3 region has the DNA TGTGCCAGCAGTCAGGGCTGGAGCTCCTACAATGAGCAGTTCTTC. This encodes CASSQGWSSYNEQFF.

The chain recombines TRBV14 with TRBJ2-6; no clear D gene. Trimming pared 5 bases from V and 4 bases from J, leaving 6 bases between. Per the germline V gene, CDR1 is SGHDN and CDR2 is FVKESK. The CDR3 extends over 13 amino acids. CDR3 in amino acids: CASSNTGANVLTF. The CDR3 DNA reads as TGTGCCAGCAGCAATACCGGGGCCAACGTCCTGACTTTC.

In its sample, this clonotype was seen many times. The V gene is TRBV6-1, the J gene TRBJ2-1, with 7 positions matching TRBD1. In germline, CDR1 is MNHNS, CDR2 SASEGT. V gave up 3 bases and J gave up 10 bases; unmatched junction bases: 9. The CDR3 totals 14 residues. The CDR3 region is CASSELSRGQEQFF. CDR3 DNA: TGTGCCAGCAGTGAGTTGTCTAGGGGGCAGGAGCAGTTCTTC.

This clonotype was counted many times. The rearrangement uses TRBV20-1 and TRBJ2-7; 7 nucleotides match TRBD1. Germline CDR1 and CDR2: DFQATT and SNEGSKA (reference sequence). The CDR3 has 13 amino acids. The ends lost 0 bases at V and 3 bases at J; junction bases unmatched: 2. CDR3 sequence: CSARDSGGYEQYF. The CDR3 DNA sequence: TGCAGTGCTAGAGATTCAGGGGGCTACGAGCAGTACTTC.

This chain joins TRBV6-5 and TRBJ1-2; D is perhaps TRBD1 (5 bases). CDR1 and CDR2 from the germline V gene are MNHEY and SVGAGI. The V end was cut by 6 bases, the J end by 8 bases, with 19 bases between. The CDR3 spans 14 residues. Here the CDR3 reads CASRPIDSLYGYTF. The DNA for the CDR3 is TGTGCCAGCAGGCCCATTGACAGCTTGTACGGCTACACCTTC.

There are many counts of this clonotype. DNA of the CDR3: TGCGCCAGCAGCTTTGGGGGGAATCAGCCCCAGCATTTT. Its translation: CASSFGGNQPQHF. The chain uses TRBV5-1 and TRBJ1-5, with TRBD1 as a possible D gene (5 bases). Germline V gene sequence: CDR1 SGHRS, CDR2 YFSETQ. This CDR3 contains 13 residues. With 2 bases removed from V and 4 bases from J, the gap between germline ends came to 7 bases.

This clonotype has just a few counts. In DNA, the CDR3 is TGCAGCGTTGAAGATTTAGGCTCTTCCTATACGCAGTATTTT. This codes for CSVEDLGSSYTQYF. The chain couples TRBV29-1 to TRBJ2-3; D call uncertain. The CDR3 consists of 14 residues. Trimming took off 0 bases at V and 7 bases at J, with 14 bases between the two ends. CDR1 SQVTM and CDR2 ANQGSEA come from the germline V gene.

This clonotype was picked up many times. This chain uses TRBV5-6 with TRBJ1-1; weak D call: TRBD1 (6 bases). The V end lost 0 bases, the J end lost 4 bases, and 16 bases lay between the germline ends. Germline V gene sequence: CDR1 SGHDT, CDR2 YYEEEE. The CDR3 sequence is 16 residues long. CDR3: CASSLVQGRKGTEAFF. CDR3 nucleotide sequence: TGTGCCAGCAGCTTGGTCCAGGGGCGCAAGGGCACTGAAGCTTTCTTT.